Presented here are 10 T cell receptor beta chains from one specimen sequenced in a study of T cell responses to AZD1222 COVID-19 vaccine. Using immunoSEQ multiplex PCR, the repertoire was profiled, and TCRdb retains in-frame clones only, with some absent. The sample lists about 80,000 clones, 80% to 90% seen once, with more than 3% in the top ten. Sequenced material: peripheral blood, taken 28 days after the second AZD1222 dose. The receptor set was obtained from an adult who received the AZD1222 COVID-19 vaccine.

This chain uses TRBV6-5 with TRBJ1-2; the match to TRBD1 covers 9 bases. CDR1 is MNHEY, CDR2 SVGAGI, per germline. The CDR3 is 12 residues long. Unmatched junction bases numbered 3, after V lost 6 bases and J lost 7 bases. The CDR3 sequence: CASREDRGGYTF. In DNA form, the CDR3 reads TGTGCCAGCAGGGAGGACAGGGGTGGCTACACCTTC.

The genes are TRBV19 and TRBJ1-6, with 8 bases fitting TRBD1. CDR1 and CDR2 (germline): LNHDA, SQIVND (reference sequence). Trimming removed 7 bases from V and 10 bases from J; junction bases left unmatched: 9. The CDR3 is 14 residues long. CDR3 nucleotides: TGTGCCAGTATGGGGACAGGTCGATCCTCACCCCTCCACTTT. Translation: CASMGTGRSSPLHF.

The DNA for the CDR3 is TGTGCCAGCAGCTTAGCGTTAGGGGAGGTTCAGCCCCAGCATTTT. Translated: CASSLALGEVQPQHF. The rearrangement links TRBV7-8 to TRBJ1-5, with D perhaps TRBD1 (5 bases). Per germline, CDR1 SGHVS and CDR2 FQNEAQ. The V and J ends lost 0 bases and 6 bases respectively, with 12 bases between them. This CDR3 region has 15 residues.

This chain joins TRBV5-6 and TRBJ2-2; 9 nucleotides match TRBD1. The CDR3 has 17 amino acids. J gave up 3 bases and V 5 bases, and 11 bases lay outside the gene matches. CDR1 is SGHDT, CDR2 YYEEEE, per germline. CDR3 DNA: TGTGCCAGCAGGTTCTTTTTGGGACAGGGCCACACCGGGGAGCTGTTTTTT. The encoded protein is CASRFFLGQGHTGELFF.

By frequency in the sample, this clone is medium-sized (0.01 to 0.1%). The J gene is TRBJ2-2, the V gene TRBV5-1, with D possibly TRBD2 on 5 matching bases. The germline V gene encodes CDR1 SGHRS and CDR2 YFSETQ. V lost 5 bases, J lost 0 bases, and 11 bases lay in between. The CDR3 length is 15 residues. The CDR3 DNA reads TGCGCCAGCAGAGCCCAGCGGACGAACACCGGGGAGCTGTTTTTT. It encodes CASRAQRTNTGELFF.

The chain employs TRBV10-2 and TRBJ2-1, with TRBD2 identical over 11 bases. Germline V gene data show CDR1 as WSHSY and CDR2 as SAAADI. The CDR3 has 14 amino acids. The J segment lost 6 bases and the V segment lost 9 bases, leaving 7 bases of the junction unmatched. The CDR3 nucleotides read TGCGCCAGAAATCCGACTAGCGGGGTCAATGAGCAGTTCTTC. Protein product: CARNPTSGVNEQFF.

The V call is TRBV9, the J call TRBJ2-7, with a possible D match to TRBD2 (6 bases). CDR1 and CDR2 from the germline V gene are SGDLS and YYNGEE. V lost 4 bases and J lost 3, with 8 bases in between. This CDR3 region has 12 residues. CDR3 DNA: TGTGCCAGCAGCCCGGGGGACTACGAGCAGTACTTC. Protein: CASSPGDYEQYF.

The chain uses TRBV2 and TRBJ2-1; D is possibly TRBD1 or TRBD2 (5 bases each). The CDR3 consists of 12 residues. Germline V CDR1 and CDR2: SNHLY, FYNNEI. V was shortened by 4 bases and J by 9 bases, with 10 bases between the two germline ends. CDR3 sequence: CASSVGTFEQFF. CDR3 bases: TGTGCCAGCAGTGTAGGGACCTTTGAGCAGTTCTTC.

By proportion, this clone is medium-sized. CDR3 protein: CAWRLGHGQGITENTEAFF. Written as DNA, the CDR3 is TGTGCCTGGAGATTGGGTCACGGACAGGGGATAACGGAGAACACTGAAGCTTTCTTT. The chain joins TRBV30 to TRBJ1-1; 9 bases are shared with TRBD1. The germline V gene has CDR1 GTSNPN and CDR2 SVGIG (reference sequence). The CDR3 extends over 19 amino acids. V lost 3 bases to trimming and J lost 1 base; unmatched junction nucleotides: 18.

CDR3 loop: CASRTAGKLFF. The CDR3 DNA follows: TGTGCCAGCAGAACCGCGGGAAAACTGTTTTTT. The chain is built from TRBV6-5 and TRBJ1-4; D not certain. V lost 6 bases and J lost 10, with 9 bases in between. This CDR3 region has 11 residues. CDR1 is MNHEY, CDR2 SVGAGI, per germline.